This TCR beta chain was identified in a study of shared clonotypes between healthy human individuals. Notes on the study in general: The naive CD4 repertoires of a few donors were compared, and around 5% of clonotypes were shared. The study generally estimated greater richness for naive than memory subsets. The generation probabilities recorded for non-shared clonotypes fell below those of clonotypes shared by all four donors.

In regard to this clone: The antigen is undetermined.

Deep-level running was used for the assay. This table comes from immunoSEQ multiplex PCR, and its TCRdb copy is limited to in-frame clones, with some not included. The sample carries about 1.1 million clones, approximately 78% recorded once. With V trimmed by 5 bases and J by 4 bases, 7 bases remained unmatched. This CDR3 has 14 residues. CDR1 is MNHNS and CDR2 is SASEGT in the germline V gene. The sample consisted of memory CD4+ T cells from PBMCs. Subset: CD45RA-negative fraction. The sequence came from a man between 18 and 35 years old in good health. Some clones in this sample may be carry-over from other donors' samples. V usage is TRBV6-1 and J usage is TRBJ1-1; TRBD1 agrees at 7 bases. CDR3: CASSSDRVGTEAFF. The CDR3 DNA is TGTGCCAGCAGTTCAGACAGGGTGGGCACTGAAGCTTTCTTT.